These 26 T cell receptor beta chains were sequenced from one sample in a study of CD8+ T cells in alopecia areata. cDNA prepared by RNA extraction and subsequent reverse transcription served as the template for sequencing. Assay used: immunoSEQ multiplex PCR; TCRdb lists only in-frame clones, some missing. Here the sample spans under 350,000 clones, 58% being singletons. Treatment reported: oral pan-JAK inhibitor, 5-10 mg twice daily. Specimen: CD4+ T cells sorted from blood, collected at week 24, from a patient treated with tofacitinib. The receptors stem from a human donor with alopecia areata.

This clone showed up just a few times. The chain links TRBV2 to TRBJ1-1, with D tentatively TRBD1 (5 bases). CDR3 length equals 15 residues. CDR1 is SNHLY and CDR2 is FYNNEI in the germline V gene. Trimming took off 4 bases at V and 1 base at J, with 13 bases between the two ends. The CDR3 nucleotides read TGTGCCAGCAGTGCTCGAAGGCAGGGGAACACTGAAGCTTTCTTT. It encodes CASSARRQGNTEAFF.

This clone has ten or more counts. The chain combines TRBV6-6 with TRBJ2-1, with TRBD1 identical over 7 bases. CDR1 and CDR2 from the germline V gene are MNHNY and SVGAGI (reference sequence). The V segment lost 10 bases and the J segment 8 bases; nucleotides outside the gene matches: 11. This CDR3 comprises 13 residues. The CDR3 DNA is TGTGCCACCTTAGACAGGGCCTCCGATGAGCAGTTCTTC. This translates into CATLDRASDEQFF.

This chain uses TRBV4-3 with TRBJ2-5, with 7 bases matching TRBD1. From germline, CDR1 is LGHNA and CDR2 YSLEER. This CDR3 comprises 14 residues. Trimming took 1 base from V and 4 from J; bases not matched to a gene: 3. DNA of the CDR3: TGCGCCAGCAGCCAAGGACAGGGTGGAGAGACCCAGTACTTC. Encoded protein: CASSQGQGGETQYF.

The CDR3: CAWNLGDYGYTF. The CDR3 coding sequence is TGTGCCTGGAACCTAGGGGACTATGGCTACACCTTC. The genes are TRBV30 and TRBJ1-2, with a possible D match to TRBD1 (5 bases). Germline-derived CDR1 and CDR2 are GTSNPN and SVGIG (reference sequence). There are 12 residues in the CDR3. Deletions cut 4 bases from V and 3 bases from J, with 9 bases between.

This clone has only a few counts. CDR3 sequence reads: CASSELTGELFF. CDR3 sequence (DNA): TGTGCCAGCAGTGAACTCACCGGGGAGCTGTTTTTT. The chain recombines TRBV2 with TRBJ2-2; D unclear. In germline, CDR1 is SNHLY, CDR2 FYNNEI. Trimming left V 2 bases short and J 4 bases short, with 2 bases between. This CDR3 has 12 amino acids.

The CDR3 sequence: CASSQLQQGWSGANVLTF. The CDR3 DNA reads as TGCGCCAGCAGTCAATTACAACAGGGGTGGTCTGGGGCCAACGTCCTGACTTTC. The rearrangement joins TRBV23-1 to TRBJ2-6, with 7 bases lining up with TRBD1. TRBV23-1 is flagged as an ORF with uncertain function. There are 18 residues in the CDR3. Trimming cost V 1 base and J 1 base; bases outside gene matches: 7.

V usage is TRBV7-3 and J usage is TRBJ1-1; D unclear. This CDR3 comprises 15 residues. From germline, CDR1 is SGHTA and CDR2 FQGTGA. Trimming stripped 1 base from V and 1 base from J, with 10 bases between. The CDR3 coding sequence is TGTGCCAGCAGCTTAATGGGGTTAGGGAACACTGAAGCTTTCTTT. Amino acids: CASSLMGLGNTEAFF. The variable domain in full, completed from reference TRBV7-3 and TRBJ1-1, reads GAGVSQTPSNKVTEKGKYVELRCDPISGHTALYWYRQSLGQGPEFLIYFQGTGAADDSGLPNDRFFAVRPEGSVSTLKIQRTERGDSAVYLCASSLMGLGNTEAFFGQGTRLTVV.

The CDR3, as DNA: TGTGCCAGCAGATCAGGGGCTGGGGCCAACGTCCTGACTTTC. Its translation is CASRSGAGANVLTF. The chain employs TRBV28 and TRBJ2-6; D possibly corresponds to TRBD1 (6 bases). V was cut by 6 bases and J by 2 bases, with 8 bases left in between. CDR1 is MDHEN and CDR2 is SYDVKM in the germline V gene. The CDR3 extends over 14 amino acids.

The chain combines TRBV29-1 with TRBJ1-2; the D is unclear. The ends were cut back, 4 bases at V and 4 bases at J, with 7 bases in the middle. CDR3 size: 11 residues. Germline loops: CDR1 SQVTM, CDR2 ANQGSEA. CDR3 amino acids: CSVGVGYGYTF. CDR3 DNA sequence: TGCAGCGTTGGAGTTGGCTATGGCTACACCTTC.

The chain has TRBV5-1 and TRBJ1-1; no clear D gene. CDR1 is SGHRS and CDR2 is YFSETQ in the germline V gene. V lost 7 bases to trimming and J lost 2 bases, with 12 bases between them. The CDR3 is 13 residues long. CDR3 amino acids: CASGRSINTEAFF. The CDR3 region has the DNA TGCGCCAGCGGCCGATCTATTAACACTGAAGCTTTCTTT. The variable domain in full, with the rest retrieved from reference TRBV5-1 and TRBJ1-1, is KAGVTQTPRYLIKTRGQQVTLSCSPISGHRSVSWYQQTPGQGLQFLFEYFSETQRNKGNFPGRFSGRQFSNSRSEMNVSTLELGDSALYLCASGRSINTEAFFGQGTRLTVV.

The rearrangement links TRBV5-6 to TRBJ2-7, with D possibly matching TRBD1 (5 bases). The CDR3 consists of 15 residues. Between the trimmed V and J ends, which lost 1 base and 0 bases, there was a span of 11 bases. The germline CDR1 and CDR2 sequences are SGHDT and YYEEEE. The CDR3 DNA sequence: TGTGCCAGCAGCTTGTGGACACACAGCTCCTACGAGCAGTACTTC. Its translation is CASSLWTHSSYEQYF.

V is TRBV4-2 and J is TRBJ2-3; 13 bases agree with TRBD2. In germline, CDR1 is LGHNA, CDR2 YNFKEQ. J gave up 5 bases and V 1 base, and 3 bases lay outside the gene matches. This CDR3 has 16 amino acids. Here the CDR3 DNA reads TGTGCCAGCAGCCAAGGACTAGCGGGAGGAAGAGATACGCAGTATTTT. Translated: CASSQGLAGGRDTQYF.

The chain employs TRBV18 and TRBJ2-5; TRBD1 matches at 9 bases. The J segment lost 1 base and the V segment lost 2 bases, leaving 5 bases of the junction unmatched. CDR1 KGHSH and CDR2 LQKENI come from the germline V gene. This CDR3 is built from 16 residues. The CDR3 protein is CASSPMRTGAQETQYF. CDR3 nucleotides: TGTGCCAGCTCACCAATGAGGACAGGGGCCCAAGAGACCCAGTACTTC.

This chain joins TRBV5-1 and TRBJ1-1, with no clear D. This CDR3 spans 13 amino acids. Looked up from germline, CDR1 is SGHRS and CDR2 is YFSETQ. V was shortened by 5 bases and J by 0 bases, with 8 bases between the two germline ends. CDR3 sequence reads: CASSSAMNTEAFF. In DNA, the CDR3 is TGCGCCAGCAGTTCAGCCATGAACACTGAAGCTTTCTTT. Using reference TRBV5-1 and TRBJ1-1 for the parts outside the CDR3, the full variable domain is KAGVTQTPRYLIKTRGQQVTLSCSPISGHRSVSWYQQTPGQGLQFLFEYFSETQRNKGNFPGRFSGRQFSNSRSEMNVSTLELGDSALYLCASSSAMNTEAFFGQGTRLTVV.

The chain couples TRBV5-1 to TRBJ2-3; TRBD1 aligns across 7 bases. This CDR3 contains 14 residues. CDR1 SGHRS and CDR2 YFSETQ come from the germline V gene. J gave up 4 bases and V 4 bases, and 6 bases lay outside the gene matches. The CDR3 here is CASSKRQGADTQYF. In DNA, the CDR3 is TGCGCCAGCAGCAAACGACAGGGTGCAGATACGCAGTATTTT.

The rearrangement uses TRBV7-9 and TRBJ1-1, with D possibly TRBD1 on 6 matching bases. The length of the CDR3 is 15 residues. The germline gives CDR1 SEHNR, CDR2 FQNEAQ (reference sequence). Trimming left V 5 bases short and J 4 bases short, with 17 bases between. CDR3 sequence: CASSPQRGGSTEAFF. The CDR3 DNA sequence: TGTGCCAGCAGCCCTCAGCGAGGGGGAAGCACTGAAGCTTTCTTT.

This clone was seen more than once but under ten times. V usage is TRBV23-1 and J usage is TRBJ1-5; D call uncertain. TRBV23-1 is annotated as an ORF whose role is uncertain. The CDR3 covers 14 residues. CDR3 in amino acids: CSSMEAAPNQPQHF. CDR3 bases: TGCTCCTCCATGGAGGCCGCACCCAATCAGCCCCAGCATTTT.

V usage is TRBV30 and J usage is TRBJ2-5, with unresolved D. Looked up from germline, CDR1 is GTSNPN and CDR2 is SVGIG (reference sequence). V was pared by 1 base and J by 5 bases, with 8 bases between. The CDR3 totals 12 residues. The DNA for the CDR3 is TGTGCCTGGAGTGGGTACGGGGAGACCCAGTACTTC. This codes for CAWSGYGETQYF.

This clone appeared a few times. The chain recombines TRBV29-1 with TRBJ1-2, with D possibly TRBD1 on 6 matching bases. Germline V gene lookup returns CDR1 SQVTM and CDR2 ANQGSEA. Trimming pared 7 bases from V and 5 bases from J, leaving 17 bases between. This CDR3 comprises 13 residues. In nucleotides, the CDR3 is TGCAGCGCAACAGGGTCTAGGGGATATGGCTACACCTTC. Translating it yields CSATGSRGYGYTF. The full variable domain, in which reference TRBV29-1 and TRBJ1-2 provide the parts outside the CDR3, is SAVISQKPSRDICQRGTSLTIQCQVDSQVTMMFWYRQQPGQSLTLIATANQGSEATYESGFVIDKFPISRPNLTFSTLTVSNMSPEDSSIYLCSATGSRGYGYTFGSGTRLTVV.

The rearrangement uses TRBV4-3 and TRBJ2-1; no firm D call. V shed 0 bases and J shed 10 bases, with 10 bases lying between them. The CDR3 is 13 residues long. Looked up from germline, CDR1 is LGHNA and CDR2 is YSLEER. The CDR3 region is CASSQDGSSEQFF. CDR3 nucleotides: TGCGCCAGCAGCCAAGACGGAAGCTCAGAGCAGTTCTTC.

In this sample, this clone turned up once. The chain employs TRBV6-1 and TRBJ1-5, with 7 bases identical to TRBD1. This CDR3 has 15 residues. Germline assignment: CDR1 MNHNS and CDR2 SASEGT. The V gene end was trimmed by 5 bases and the J gene end by 1 base; junction bases not matched to a gene: 5. CDR3 residues: CASSPAGGSNQPQHF. CDR3 DNA sequence: TGTGCCAGCAGTCCCGCAGGGGGAAGCAATCAGCCCCAGCATTTT.

The CDR3 region has the DNA TGTGCCAGCAGGCTTAGCTCCGGGGAGACCCAGTACTTC. It is translated as CASRLSSGETQYF. The chain employs TRBV2 and TRBJ2-5; no reliable D call. Germline values: CDR1 SNHLY, CDR2 FYNNEI. The V gene lost 6 bases and the J gene lost 5 bases, with 13 bases spanning the gap. The CDR3 loop spans 13 amino acids.

The chain is built from TRBV25-1 and TRBJ2-7; TRBD1 aligns across 7 bases. The CDR3 has 14 amino acids. Germline V gene sequence: CDR1 MGHDK, CDR2 SYGVNS. After removal of 6 bases from V and 3 bases from J, the junction contained 8 bases not matched to a gene. The CDR3 bases are TGTGCCAGCAGACCAACAGGGGCCAACTACGAGCAGTACTTC. It yields the protein CASRPTGANYEQYF.

This sequence joins TRBV29-1 and TRBJ2-6; a weak D match, TRBD1 (6 bases). The CDR3 is 16 residues long. Trimming took 3 bases from V and 4 from J, leaving 16 bases between them. The germline V gene encodes CDR1 SQVTM and CDR2 ANQGSEA. The CDR3 sequence is CSVDPTGTTGANVLTF. The CDR3 coding sequence is TGCAGCGTTGACCCCACCGGGACAACCGGGGCCAACGTCCTGACTTTC. The whole variable domain, filled in from reference TRBV29-1 and TRBJ2-6, reads SAVISQKPSRDICQRGTSLTIQCQVDSQVTMMFWYRQQPGQSLTLIATANQGSEATYESGFVIDKFPISRPNLTFSTLTVSNMSPEDSSIYLCSVDPTGTTGANVLTFGAGSRLTVL.

V usage is TRBV30 and J usage is TRBJ1-1; 7 bases are shared with TRBD1. Germline V gene lookup returns CDR1 GTSNPN and CDR2 SVGIG (reference sequence). Trimming took 2 bases from V and 3 from J; bases not matched to a gene: 0. CDR3 length equals 12 residues. In nucleotides, the CDR3 is TGTGCCTGGAGTCAGGGGGACACTGAAGCTTTCTTT. It encodes CAWSQGDTEAFF.

The V gene is TRBV25-1, the J gene TRBJ1-1; 8 nucleotides line up with TRBD1. The J segment lost 0 bases and the V segment lost 3 bases, leaving 3 bases of the junction unmatched. Germline V gives CDR1 MGHDK, CDR2 SYGVNS. The CDR3 is made up of 15 amino acids. In DNA form, the CDR3 reads TGTGCCAGCAGTGAGACAGGGGTTATGAACACTGAAGCTTTCTTT. Amino acid sequence: CASSETGVMNTEAFF.